A selection of T cell receptor beta chains follows, all from one sample in a study of control samples from healthy donors and cancer patients. Some clones are missing from TCRdb's copy, which holds only in-frame ones; the method was immunoSEQ multiplex PCR. The sample has 100,000 to 120,000 clones; 70% to 85% are singletons. Material: blood. The receptor source for this set is a man between 18 and 29 years old in good health. Each CDR3 is given with its conserved first and last residue. The order of the fields is D gene, V gene, J gene, clone size, CDR3 protein, CDR3 DNA. The D gene is left open where the match is weak. Expanded clones are given a class, and other clones once, few, many or no size at all.

NA,TRBV4-1,TRBJ1-2,NA,CASSLTQGQGGYTF,TGCGCCAGCAGCTTGACTCAGGGGCAGGGGGGCTACACCTTC
NA,TRBV19,TRBJ1-6,NA,CASSMGESSYNSPLHF,TGTGCCAGTAGTATGGGGGAGAGCTCCTATAATTCACCCCTCCACTTT
NA,TRBV12-3/TRBV12-4,TRBJ1-2,NA,CASSLRYGYGYTF,TGTGCCAGCAGTTTAAGATACGGCTATGGCTACACCTTC
NA,TRBV11-2,TRBJ2-5,NA,CASSLQTGLRQETQYF,TGTGCCAGCAGCTTACAAACAGGGTTGCGGCAAGAGACCCAGTACTTC
NA,TRBV10-3,TRBJ2-5,few,CAISSRVKETQYF,TGTGCCATCAGTTCCCGGGTTAAAGAGACCCAGTACTTC
NA,TRBV6-6,TRBJ1-5,NA,CASSYGRDQPQHF,TGTGCCAGCAGTTACGGGCGGGATCAGCCCCAGCATTTT
NA,TRBV18,TRBJ2-7,NA,CASSRNYEQYF,TGTGCCAGCTCGAGGAATTACGAGCAGTACTTC
TRBD1,TRBV5-4,TRBJ1-2,few,CASSSPGQGNGYTF,TGTGCCAGCAGCTCCCCGGGACAGGGAAATGGCTACACCTTC
NA,TRBV5-5,TRBJ2-2,NA,CASSSGGDGELFF,TGTGCCAGCAGCTCCGGAGGAGACGGGGAGCTGTTTTTT
TRBD1,TRBV15,TRBJ1-6,few,CATSRGPTGTGNSPLHF,TGTGCCACCAGCAGAGGACCGACAGGGACGGGGAATTCACCCCTCCACTTT
NA,TRBV25-1,TRBJ1-1,NA,CASSDHKGTEAFF,TGTGCCAGCAGTGATCATAAGGGCACTGAAGCTTTCTTT
TRBD1,TRBV7-2,TRBJ1-1,NA,CASSLRTGALNTEAFF,TGTGCCAGCAGTTTACGGACAGGCGCCCTGAACACTGAAGCTTTCTTT
NA,TRBV14,TRBJ1-2,NA,CASSQNLRVGGYTF,TGTGCCAGCAGCCAGAACTTGAGAGTGGGTGGCTACACCTTC
NA,TRBV28,TRBJ1-5,NA,CASSSGEVGQPQHF,TGTGCCAGCAGTTCAGGGGAAGTAGGTCAGCCCCAGCATTTT
TRBD1,TRBV6-5,TRBJ1-2,NA,CASSYFGQAGGYTF,TGTGCCAGCAGTTACTTTGGACAGGCGGGTGGCTACACCTTC
TRBD1,TRBV2,TRBJ2-3,NA,CASNEDRKPTDTQYF,TGTGCCAGCAATGAGGACAGGAAGCCCACAGATACGCAGTATTTT
NA,TRBV6-6,TRBJ1-1,NA,CASSYSQLNTEAFF,TGTGCCAGCAGTTACAGTCAGTTGAACACTGAAGCTTTCTTT
TRBD1,TRBV7-6,TRBJ1-1,NA,CASSWRIGGDRATEAFF,TGTGCCAGCAGCTGGAGAATCGGGGGGGACAGGGCCACTGAAGCTTTCTTT
NA,TRBV24-1,TRBJ1-5,few,CATSDPGQVNQPQHF,TGTGCCACCAGTGACCCGGGACAAGTCAATCAGCCCCAGCATTTT
TRBD1,TRBV6-6,TRBJ1-2,NA,CASSRAGTAGGGYTF,TGTGCCAGCAGCCGAGCCGGGACAGCGGGCGGGGGCTACACCTTC
NA,TRBV14,TRBJ2-3,NA,CASSPGQRQYF,TGTGCCAGCAGCCCTGGACAGCGGCAGTATTTT
TRBD1,TRBV25-1,TRBJ1-2,few,CASSEGGQPNYGYTF,TGTGCCAGCAGTGAGGGGGGACAGCCTAACTATGGCTACACCTTC
TRBD1,TRBV27,TRBJ2-7,NA,CASSSGTGGREQYF,TGTGCCAGCAGTTCCGGGACAGGGGGCCGCGAGCAGTACTTC
TRBD1,TRBV9,TRBJ2-1,NA,CASSPGTGLDYNEQFF,TGTGCCAGCAGCCCCGGGACAGGGTTAGACTACAATGAGCAGTTCTTC
TRBD2,TRBV9,TRBJ2-1,NA,CASSVGTSGGADEQFF,TGTGCCAGCAGCGTAGGGACTAGCGGGGGGGCCGATGAGCAGTTCTTC
TRBD1,TRBV10-1,TRBJ1-1,NA,CASSQRQGLNTEAFF,TGCGCCAGCAGCCAACGACAGGGACTGAACACTGAAGCTTTCTTT
NA,TRBV28,TRBJ2-6,NA,CATLLALSGAGANVLTF,TGTGCCACCCTCCTAGCCCTATCAGGGGCCGGGGCCAACGTCCTGACTTTC
NA,TRBV5-6,TRBJ2-2,NA,CASSLDPTGELFF,TGTGCCAGCAGCCTGGACCCCACCGGGGAGCTGTTTTTT
NA,TRBV23-1,TRBJ1-2,few,CASSFPRNGAVNYGYTF,TGCGCCAGCAGTTTCCCCCGCAATGGGGCCGTTAACTATGGCTACACCTTC
TRBD2,TRBV11-2,TRBJ2-5,once,CASSLAAGVRETQYF,TGTGCCAGCAGCTTAGCAGCGGGGGTAAGGGAGACCCAGTACTTC
NA,TRBV19,TRBJ1-2,large,CASSVDLQAQGYTF,TGTGCCAGTAGTGTTGATTTGCAGGCGCAAGGCTACACCTTC
NA,TRBV5-1,TRBJ2-3,NA,CASSLARGTESTDTQYF,TGCGCCAGCAGCTTGGCCCGCGGGACAGAAAGCACAGATACGCAGTATTTT
NA,TRBV2,TRBJ2-7,NA,CASSEGTSYEQYF,TGTGCCAGCAGTGAAGGGACCTCCTACGAGCAGTACTTC